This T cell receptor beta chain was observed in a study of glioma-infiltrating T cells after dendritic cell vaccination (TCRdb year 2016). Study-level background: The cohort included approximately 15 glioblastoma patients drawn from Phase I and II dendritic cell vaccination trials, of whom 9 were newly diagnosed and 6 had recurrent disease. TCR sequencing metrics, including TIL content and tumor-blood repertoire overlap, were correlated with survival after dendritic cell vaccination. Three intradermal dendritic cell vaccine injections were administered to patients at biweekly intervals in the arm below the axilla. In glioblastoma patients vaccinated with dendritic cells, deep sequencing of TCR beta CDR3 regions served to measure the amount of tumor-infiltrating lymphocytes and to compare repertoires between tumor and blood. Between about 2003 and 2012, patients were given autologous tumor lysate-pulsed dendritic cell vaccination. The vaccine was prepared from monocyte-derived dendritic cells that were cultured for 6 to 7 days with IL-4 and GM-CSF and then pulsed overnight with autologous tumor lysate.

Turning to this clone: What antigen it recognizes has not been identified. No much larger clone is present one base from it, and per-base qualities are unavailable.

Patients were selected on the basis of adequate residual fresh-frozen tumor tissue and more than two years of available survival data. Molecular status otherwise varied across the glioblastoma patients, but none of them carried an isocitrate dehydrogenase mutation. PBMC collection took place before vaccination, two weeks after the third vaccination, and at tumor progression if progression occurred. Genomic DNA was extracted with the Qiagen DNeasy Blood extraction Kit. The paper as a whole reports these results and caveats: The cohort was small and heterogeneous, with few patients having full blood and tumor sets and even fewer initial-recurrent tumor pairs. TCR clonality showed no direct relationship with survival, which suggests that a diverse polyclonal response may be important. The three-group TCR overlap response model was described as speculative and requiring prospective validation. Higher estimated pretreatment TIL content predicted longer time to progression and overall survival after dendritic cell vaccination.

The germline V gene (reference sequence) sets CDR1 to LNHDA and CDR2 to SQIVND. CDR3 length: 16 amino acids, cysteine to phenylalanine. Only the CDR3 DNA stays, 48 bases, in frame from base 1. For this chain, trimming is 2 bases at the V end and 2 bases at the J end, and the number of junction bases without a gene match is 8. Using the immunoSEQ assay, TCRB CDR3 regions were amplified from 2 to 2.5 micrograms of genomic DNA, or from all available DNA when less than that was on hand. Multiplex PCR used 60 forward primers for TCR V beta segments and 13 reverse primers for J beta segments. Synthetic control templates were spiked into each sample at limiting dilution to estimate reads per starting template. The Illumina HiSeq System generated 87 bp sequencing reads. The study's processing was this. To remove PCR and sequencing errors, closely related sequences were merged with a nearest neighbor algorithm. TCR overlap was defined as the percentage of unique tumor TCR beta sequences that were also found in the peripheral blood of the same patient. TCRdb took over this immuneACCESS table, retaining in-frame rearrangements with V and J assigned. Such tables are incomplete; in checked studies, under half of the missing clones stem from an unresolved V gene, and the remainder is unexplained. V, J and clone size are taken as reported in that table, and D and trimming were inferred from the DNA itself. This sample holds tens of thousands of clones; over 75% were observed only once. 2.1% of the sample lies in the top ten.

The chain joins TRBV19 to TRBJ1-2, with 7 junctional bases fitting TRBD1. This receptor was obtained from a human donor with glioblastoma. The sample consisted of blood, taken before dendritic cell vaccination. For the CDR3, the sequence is CASSIPETGRNYGYTF. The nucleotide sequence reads TGTGCCAGTAGTATACCCGAGACAGGGCGCAACTATGGCTACACCTTC.